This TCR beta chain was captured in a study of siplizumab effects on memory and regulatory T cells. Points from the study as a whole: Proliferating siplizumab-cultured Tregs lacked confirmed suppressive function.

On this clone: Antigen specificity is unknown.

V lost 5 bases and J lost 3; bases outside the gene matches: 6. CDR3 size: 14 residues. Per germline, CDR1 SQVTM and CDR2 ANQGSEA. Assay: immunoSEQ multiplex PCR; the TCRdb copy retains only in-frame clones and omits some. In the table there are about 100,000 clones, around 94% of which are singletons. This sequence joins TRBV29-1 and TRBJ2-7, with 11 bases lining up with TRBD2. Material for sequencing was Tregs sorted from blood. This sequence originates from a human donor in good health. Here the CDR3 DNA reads TGCAGCGTTCGACTAGCGGGAAGATTCTACGAGCAGTACTTC. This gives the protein CSVRLAGRFYEQYF.